This TCR beta chain was profiled in a study of shared clonotypes between healthy human individuals. Study-wide results and limits: Across a few donors, naive CD4 shared 5% to 5.5%, naive CD8 more than 3%, memory CD4 approximately 2.5%, memory CD8 0.4%.

The table came from immunoSEQ multiplex PCR; TCRdb's copy has only in-frame clones and leaves some out. The profile shows roughly 550,000 clones, just under 97% of them singletons. With respect to this clone: No antigen is known for it.

V shed 0 bases, J shed 4 bases, and the junction held 17 bases outside the gene matches. CDR3 length equals 19 residues. The germline V gene encodes CDR1 SGHNT and CDR2 YYREEE (reference sequence). As defined, naive CD8 cells were CD45RO-negative and positively selected for CCR7, with terminally differentiated effector memory CD45RA+ cells excluded. HIV-negative, healthy adults without recent acute infections or vaccinations were the donors. The source material was naive CD8+ T cells sorted from blood. This sequence was found in a woman under 40 in good health. The chain combines TRBV5-4 with TRBJ2-7; TRBD2 matches 9 bases. Written as DNA, the CDR3 is TGTGCCAGCAGCTTGGCGCTCGCGGGAGGGCCCAGGTGGGAGTACGAGCAGTACTTC. This sequence encodes CASSLALAGGPRWEYEQYF.